A single sample gave rise to the 9 T cell receptor beta chains below, sequenced in a study of blood T cell repertoires in COVID-19. Here immunoSEQ multiplex PCR was the method, and the copy in TCRdb shows in-frame clones only, minus some. The data hold 95,000 to 100,000 clones, with around 92% observed a single time. Sequenced material: peripheral blood. These TCRs come from a man aged 50 to 59 with active COVID-19.

V usage is TRBV28 and J usage is TRBJ2-5, with TRBD2 matching over 7 bases. Trimming removed 1 base from V and 2 bases from J; junction bases left unmatched: 4. The V gene's germline CDR1 is MDHEN and CDR2 SYDVKM. This CDR3 contains 15 residues. This CDR3 is CASSLSGTIQETQYF. CDR3 bases: TGTGCCAGCAGTTTATCCGGGACTATACAAGAGACCCAGTACTTC.

The rearrangement links TRBV11-3 to TRBJ2-1, with 12 positions matching TRBD2. Germline V lookup: CDR1 SGHNT, CDR2 YENEEA. This CDR3 region has 16 residues. Germline trimming cut 5 bases from V and 7 bases from J; bases unmatched to any gene: 9. CDR3 bases: TGTGCCAGCAGCGTAGGCCTAGCGGGAGGGCCGAATGAGCAGTTCTTC. This encodes CASSVGLAGGPNEQFF.

The chain carries TRBV19 and TRBJ2-1; 7 bases align to TRBD1. The CDR3 has 12 residues. Germline V gene lookup returns CDR1 LNHDA and CDR2 SQIVND (reference sequence). Unmatched junction bases numbered 5, after V lost 5 bases and J lost 10 bases. In nucleotides, the CDR3 is TGTGCCAGTAGTCCCCGGGACAGAGAGCAGTTCTTC. Its translation: CASSPRDREQFF.

This sequence joins TRBV28 and TRBJ2-2, with 7 bases that match TRBD1. The CDR3 runs to 16 residues. Germline assignment: CDR1 MDHEN and CDR2 SYDVKM. V was clipped by 4 bases and J by 2 bases; unmatched bases: 7. In nucleotides, the CDR3 is TGTGCCAGCAGTTCCGGGACAGCCCCTAACACCGGGGAGCTGTTTTTT. Encoded protein: CASSSGTAPNTGELFF. The entire variable domain, with the rest obtained from reference TRBV28 and TRBJ2-2, is as follows: DVKVTQSSRYLVKRTGEKVFLECVQDMDHENMFWYRQDPGLGLRLIYFSYDVKMKEKGDIPEGYSVSREKKERFSLILESASTNQTSMYLCASSSGTAPNTGELFFGEGSRLTVL.

This clone was seen a single time. J is TRBJ2-7 and V is TRBV19; 7 bases fit TRBD1. CDR1 and CDR2 (germline): LNHDA, SQIVND (reference sequence). The ends lost 5 bases at V and 6 bases at J; junction bases unmatched: 7. This CDR3 has 13 residues. The DNA of the CDR3 is TGTGCCAGTAGTGATCGGGACAGCATCGAGCAGTACTTC. This sequence encodes CASSDRDSIEQYF.

The CDR3 loop reads CASSQDRGTSYNEQFF. The CDR3 nucleotides are TGTGCCAGCAGCCAAGATCGAGGTACCTCCTACAATGAGCAGTTCTTC. The rearrangement uses TRBV3-1 (or the pseudogene TRBV3-2) and TRBJ2-1; no clear D gene. The V gene's germline CDR1 is LGHDT and CDR2 YNNKEL (reference sequence). Trimming took off 0 bases at V and 0 bases at J, with 9 bases between the two ends. CDR3 length: 16 amino acids.

V usage is TRBV28 and J usage is TRBJ2-7; 7 bases align to TRBD1. CDR3 length: 14 amino acids. CDR1 MDHEN and CDR2 SYDVKM come from the germline V gene. V was pared by 6 bases and J by 3 bases, with 8 bases of the junction left unmatched. CDR3: CASSKPGQNYEQYF. CDR3 sequence (DNA): TGTGCCAGCAGCAAACCGGGACAGAACTACGAGCAGTACTTC.

With respect to this clone: Other DNA variants within this sample encode the same CDR3. The rearrangement uses TRBV24-1 and TRBJ2-7; tentative D call: TRBD1 (6 bases). Germline V gene data show CDR1 as KGHDR and CDR2 as SFDVKD. Trimming cost V 4 bases and J 3 bases, with 6 bases left between them. This CDR3 is built from 12 residues. Written as DNA, the CDR3 is TGTGCCACCAGTGAACAGGGCTACGAGCAGTACTTC. As protein: CATSEQGYEQYF.

The V call is TRBV11-2, the J call TRBJ2-3; maybe TRBD1 (5 bases). This CDR3 has 15 amino acids. V was cut by 0 bases and J by 0 bases, with 7 bases left in between. Germline-derived CDR1 and CDR2 are SGHAT and FQNNGV. The CDR3 DNA sequence: TGTGCCAGCAGCTTAGACCAGGGCAGCACAGATACGCAGTATTTT. Translated, it gives CASSLDQGSTDTQYF.